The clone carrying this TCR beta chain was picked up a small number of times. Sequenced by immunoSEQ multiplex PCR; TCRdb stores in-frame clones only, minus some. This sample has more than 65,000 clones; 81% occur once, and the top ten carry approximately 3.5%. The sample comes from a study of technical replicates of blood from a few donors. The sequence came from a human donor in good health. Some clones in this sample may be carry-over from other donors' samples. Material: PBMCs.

The CDR3 coding sequence is TGTGCCAGCAGCTTAAATCCAGGGGTTCAGCCCCAGCATTTT. As protein: CASSLNPGVQPQHF. This sequence joins TRBV7-2 and TRBJ1-5, with D possibly matching TRBD1 (6 bases). The V gene lost 2 bases and the J gene lost 6 bases, with 11 bases spanning the gap. Germline CDR1 SGHTA, CDR2 FQGNSA. The CDR3 is 14 amino acids.